This T cell receptor (beta chain) was identified during a study of blood T cell repertoires in COVID-19. For the study at large: COVID-19 samples from acute and convalescent phases originated in the United States, Italy and Spain.

CDR1 and CDR2 (germline): LGHDT, YNNKEL (reference sequence). The CDR3 contains 14 residues. The V gene lost 1 base and the J gene lost 3 bases, with 8 bases spanning the gap. Profiling relied on immunoSEQ multiplex PCR, and the TCRdb table lists in-frame clones only, not all of them. The sample contains 150,000 or so clones, just under 85% of which appear only once. Sequencing was carried out using peripheral blood. The sequence was obtained from a woman older than 75 with acute or convalescent COVID-19. The J gene is TRBJ2-3, the V gene TRBV3-1 (or the pseudogene TRBV3-2); D unclear. CDR3 in amino acids: CASSQVERTDTQYF. CDR3 DNA: TGTGCCAGCAGCCAAGTAGAACGGACAGATACGCAGTATTTT.